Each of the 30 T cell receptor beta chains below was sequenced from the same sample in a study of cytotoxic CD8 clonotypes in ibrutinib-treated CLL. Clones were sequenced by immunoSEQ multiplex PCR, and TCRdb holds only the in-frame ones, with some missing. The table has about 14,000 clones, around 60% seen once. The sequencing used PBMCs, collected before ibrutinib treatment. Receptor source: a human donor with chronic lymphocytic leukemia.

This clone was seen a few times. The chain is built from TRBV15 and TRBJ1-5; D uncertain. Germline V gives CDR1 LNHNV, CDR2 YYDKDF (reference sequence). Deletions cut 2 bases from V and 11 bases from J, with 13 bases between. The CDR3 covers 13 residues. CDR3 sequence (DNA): TGTGCCACCAGCAGACCCTCGTCGAGTTCCCAGCATTTT. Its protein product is CATSRPSSSSQHF. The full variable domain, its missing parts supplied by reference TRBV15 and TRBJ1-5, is DAMVIQNPRYQVTQFGKPVTLSCSQTLNHNVMYWYQQKSSQAPKLLFHYYDKDFNNEADTPDNFQSRRPNTSFCFLDIRSPGLGDTAMYLCATSRPSSSSQHFGDGTRLSIL.

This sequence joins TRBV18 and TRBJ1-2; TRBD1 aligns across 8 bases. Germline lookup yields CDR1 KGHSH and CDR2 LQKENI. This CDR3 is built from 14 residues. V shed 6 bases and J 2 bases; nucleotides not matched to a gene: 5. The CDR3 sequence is CASSRQGLNYGYTF. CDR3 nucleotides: TGTGCCAGCTCCCGACAGGGGTTAAACTATGGCTACACCTTC.

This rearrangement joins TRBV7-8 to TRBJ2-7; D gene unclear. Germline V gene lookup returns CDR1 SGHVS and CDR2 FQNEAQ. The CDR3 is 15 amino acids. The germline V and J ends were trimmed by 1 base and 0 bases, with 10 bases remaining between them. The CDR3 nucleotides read TGTGCCAGCAGCTTAGGTTGGAGAAGCTCCTACGAGCAGTACTTC. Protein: CASSLGWRSSYEQYF.

The CDR3 bases are TGTGCCAGCAGCTCCCGGTTGGATACGCAGTATTTT. Protein sequence: CASSSRLDTQYF. J is TRBJ2-3 and V is TRBV7-8, with no clear D. Looked up from germline, CDR1 is SGHVS and CDR2 is FQNEAQ. The length of the CDR3 is 12 residues. The ends were cut back, 4 bases at V and 6 bases at J, with 8 bases in the middle. The complete variable domain, with remaining parts taken from reference TRBV7-8 and TRBJ2-3, reads GAGVSQSPRYKVAKRGQDVALRCDPISGHVSLFWYQQALGQGPEFLTYFQNEAQLDKSGLPSDRFFAERPEGSVSTLKIQRTQQEDSAVYLCASSSRLDTQYFGPGTRLTVL.

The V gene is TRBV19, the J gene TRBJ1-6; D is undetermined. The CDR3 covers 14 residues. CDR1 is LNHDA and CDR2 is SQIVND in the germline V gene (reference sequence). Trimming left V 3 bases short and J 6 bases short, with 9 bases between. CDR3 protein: CASSMRQFNSPLHF. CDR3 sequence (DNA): TGTGCCAGTAGTATGAGGCAGTTTAATTCACCCCTCCACTTT.

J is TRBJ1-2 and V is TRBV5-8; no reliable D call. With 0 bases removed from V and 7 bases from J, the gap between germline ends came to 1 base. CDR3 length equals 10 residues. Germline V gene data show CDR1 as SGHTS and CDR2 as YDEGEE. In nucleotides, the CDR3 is TGTGCCAGCAGCTTGGCTGGCTACACCTTC. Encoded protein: CASSLAGYTF.

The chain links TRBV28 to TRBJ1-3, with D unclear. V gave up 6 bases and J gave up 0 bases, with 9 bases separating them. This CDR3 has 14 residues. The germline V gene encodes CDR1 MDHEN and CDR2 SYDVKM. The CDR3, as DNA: TGTGCCAGCAGAACACCCAGCTCTGGAAACACCATATATTTT. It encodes CASRTPSSGNTIYF.

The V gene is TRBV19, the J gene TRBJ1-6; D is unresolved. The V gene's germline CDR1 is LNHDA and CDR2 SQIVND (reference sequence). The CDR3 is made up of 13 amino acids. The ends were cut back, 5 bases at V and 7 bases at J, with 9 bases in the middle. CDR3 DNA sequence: TGTGCCAGTAGTCCTCAAGGAAATTCACCCCTCCACTTT. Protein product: CASSPQGNSPLHF.

The CDR3 spells CASSPWQRKGNEQFF. CDR3 in DNA: TGTGCCAGCAGCCCATGGCAGCGGAAAGGAAATGAGCAGTTCTTC. The chain combines TRBV7-9 with TRBJ2-1, with D tentatively TRBD2 (5 bases). CDR3 length equals 15 residues. The germline V and J ends were trimmed by 5 bases and 7 bases, with 18 bases remaining between them. The germline V gene encodes CDR1 SEHNR and CDR2 FQNEAQ (reference sequence). The full variable domain, its missing parts supplied by reference TRBV7-9 and TRBJ2-1, is DTGVSQNPRHKITKRGQNVTFRCDPISEHNRLYWYRQTLGQGPEFLTYFQNEAQLEKSRLLSDRFSAERPKGSFSTLEIQRTEQGDSAMYLCASSPWQRKGNEQFFGPGTRLTVL.

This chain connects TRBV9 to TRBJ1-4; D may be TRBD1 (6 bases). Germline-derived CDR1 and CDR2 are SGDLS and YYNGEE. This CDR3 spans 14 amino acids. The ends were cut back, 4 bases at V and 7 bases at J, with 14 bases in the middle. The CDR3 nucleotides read TGTGCCAGCAGCTCCGGGGGCAGGGGTGAAAAACTGTTTTTT. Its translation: CASSSGGRGEKLFF.

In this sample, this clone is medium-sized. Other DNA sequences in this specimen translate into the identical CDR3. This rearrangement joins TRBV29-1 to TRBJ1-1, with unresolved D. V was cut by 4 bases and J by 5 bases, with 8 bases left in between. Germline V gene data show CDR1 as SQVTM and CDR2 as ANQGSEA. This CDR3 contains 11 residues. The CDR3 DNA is TGCAGCGTTGGGGGTGGGACTGAAGCTTTCTTT. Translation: CSVGGGTEAFF.

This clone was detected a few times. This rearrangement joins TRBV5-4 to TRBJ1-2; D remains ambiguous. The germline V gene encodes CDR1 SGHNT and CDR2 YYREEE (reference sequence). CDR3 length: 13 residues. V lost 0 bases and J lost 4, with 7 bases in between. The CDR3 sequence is CASSLGVAYGYTF. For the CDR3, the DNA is TGTGCCAGCAGCTTGGGGGTAGCCTATGGCTACACCTTC.

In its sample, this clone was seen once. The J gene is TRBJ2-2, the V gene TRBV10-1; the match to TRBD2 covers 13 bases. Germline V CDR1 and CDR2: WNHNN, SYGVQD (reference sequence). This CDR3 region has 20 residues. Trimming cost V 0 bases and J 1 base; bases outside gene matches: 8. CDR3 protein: CASSESIQGLAGVNTGELFF. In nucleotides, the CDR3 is TGCGCCAGCAGTGAGTCGATACAAGGACTAGCGGGGGTGAACACCGGGGAGCTGTTTTTT.

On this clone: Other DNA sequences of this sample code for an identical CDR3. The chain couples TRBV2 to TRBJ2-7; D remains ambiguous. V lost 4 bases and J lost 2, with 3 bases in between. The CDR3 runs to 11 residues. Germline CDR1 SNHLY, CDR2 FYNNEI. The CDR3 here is CASSVAYEQYF. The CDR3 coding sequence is TGTGCCAGCAGTGTTGCCTACGAGCAGTACTTC.

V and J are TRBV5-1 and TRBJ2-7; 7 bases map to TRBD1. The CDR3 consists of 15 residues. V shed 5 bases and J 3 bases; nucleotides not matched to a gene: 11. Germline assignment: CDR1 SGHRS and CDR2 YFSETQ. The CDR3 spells CASSPLGQDFYEQYF. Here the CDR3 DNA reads TGCGCCAGCAGTCCGCTAGGACAGGACTTCTACGAGCAGTACTTC.

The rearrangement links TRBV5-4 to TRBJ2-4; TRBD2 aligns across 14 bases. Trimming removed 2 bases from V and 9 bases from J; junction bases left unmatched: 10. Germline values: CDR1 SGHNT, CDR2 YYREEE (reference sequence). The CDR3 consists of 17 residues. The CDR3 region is CASSLEGLAGVRGIQYF. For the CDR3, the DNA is TGTGCCAGCAGCTTAGAGGGACTAGCGGGGGTCCGGGGCATTCAGTACTTC.

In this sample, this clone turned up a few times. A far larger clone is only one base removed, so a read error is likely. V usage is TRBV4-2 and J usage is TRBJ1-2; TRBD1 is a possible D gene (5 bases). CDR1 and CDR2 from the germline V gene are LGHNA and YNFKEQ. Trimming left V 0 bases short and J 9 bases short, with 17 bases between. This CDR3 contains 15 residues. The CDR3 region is CASSQDPGPLWSYTF. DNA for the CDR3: TGTGCCAGCAGCCAAGACCCGGGACCCCTATGGAGCTACACCTTC.

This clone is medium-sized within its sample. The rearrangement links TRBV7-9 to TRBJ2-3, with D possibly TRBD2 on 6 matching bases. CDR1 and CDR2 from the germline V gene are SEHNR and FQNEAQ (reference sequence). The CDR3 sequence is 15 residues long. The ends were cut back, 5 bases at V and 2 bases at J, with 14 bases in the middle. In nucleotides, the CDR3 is TGTGCCAGCAGCCCGTTAGCGGCCCTCACAGATACGCAGTATTTT. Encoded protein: CASSPLAALTDTQYF.

The CDR3 spells CASSPTGLAGGLETQYF. The DNA of the CDR3 is TGTGCCAGCAGCCCAACCGGACTAGCGGGGGGGCTGGAGACCCAGTACTTC. The chain uses TRBV5-5 and TRBJ2-5; 15 nucleotides match TRBD2. This CDR3 comprises 17 residues. CDR1 and CDR2 from the germline V gene are SGHKS and YYEKEE (reference sequence). The junction had 9 bases not matched to a gene; V was cut back by 4 bases and J by 5 bases.

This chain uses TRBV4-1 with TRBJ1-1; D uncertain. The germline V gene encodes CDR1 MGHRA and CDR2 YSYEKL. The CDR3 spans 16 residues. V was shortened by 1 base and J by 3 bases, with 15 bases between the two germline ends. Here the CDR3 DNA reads TGCGCCAGCAGCCAAGGTGCGGGGAGGCTGGACACTGAAGCTTTCTTT. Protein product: CASSQGAGRLDTEAFF.

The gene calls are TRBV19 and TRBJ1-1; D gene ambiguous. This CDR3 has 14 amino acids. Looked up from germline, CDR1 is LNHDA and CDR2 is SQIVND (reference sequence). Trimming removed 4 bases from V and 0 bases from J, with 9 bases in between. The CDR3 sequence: CASSTQNLNTEAFF. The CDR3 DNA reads TGTGCCAGTAGTACTCAAAACTTGAACACTGAAGCTTTCTTT.

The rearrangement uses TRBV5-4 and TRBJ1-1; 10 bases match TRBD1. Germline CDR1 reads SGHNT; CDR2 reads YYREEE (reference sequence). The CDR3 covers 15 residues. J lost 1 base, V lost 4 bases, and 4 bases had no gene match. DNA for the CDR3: TGTGCCAGCAGCCTTGACAGGGGGCAGAACACTGAAGCTTTCTTT. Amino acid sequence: CASSLDRGQNTEAFF.

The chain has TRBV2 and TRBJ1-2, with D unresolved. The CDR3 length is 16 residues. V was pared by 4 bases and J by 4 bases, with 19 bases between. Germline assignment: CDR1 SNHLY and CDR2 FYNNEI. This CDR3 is CASSGSQGPAGYGYTF. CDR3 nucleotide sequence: TGTGCCAGCAGTGGATCCCAAGGACCGGCGGGCTATGGCTACACCTTC. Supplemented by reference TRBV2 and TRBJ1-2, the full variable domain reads EPEVTQTPSHQVTQMGQEVILRCVPISNHLYFYWYRQILGQKVEFLVSFYNNEISEKSEIFDDQFSVERPDGSNFTLKIRSTKLEDSAMYFCASSGSQGPAGYGYTFGSGTRLTVV.

CDR3 sequence (DNA): TGCAGCGTTGACTCTGGACAGGGAACGACGAACACCGGGGAGCTGTTTTTT. It is translated as CSVDSGQGTTNTGELFF. The chain combines TRBV29-1 with TRBJ2-2, with TRBD1 matching 8 bases. Germline CDR1 is SQVTM and CDR2 is ANQGSEA. This CDR3 has 17 amino acids. Unmatched junction bases numbered 9, after V lost 3 bases and J lost 0 bases.

Here the CDR3 reads CAWSATTVNTEAFF. The CDR3 DNA follows: TGTGCCTGGAGCGCCACGACAGTGAACACTGAAGCTTTCTTT. The chain has TRBV30 and TRBJ1-1; D might be TRBD1 (5 bases). Germline CDR1 and CDR2: GTSNPN and SVGIG (reference sequence). The CDR3 length is 14 residues. V lost 3 bases and J 0 bases, leaving 11 bases between the germline ends.

The CDR3 loop reads CASSPTRGQRNTGELFF. CDR3 bases: TGTGCCAGCAGCCCCACTCGTGGACAGAGGAACACCGGGGAGCTGTTTTTT. This chain joins TRBV2 and TRBJ2-2; weak D call: TRBD1 (6 bases). The CDR3 is 17 residues long. CDR1 is SNHLY and CDR2 is FYNNEI in the germline V gene. Between the trimmed V and J ends, which lost 6 bases and 1 base, there was a span of 18 bases.

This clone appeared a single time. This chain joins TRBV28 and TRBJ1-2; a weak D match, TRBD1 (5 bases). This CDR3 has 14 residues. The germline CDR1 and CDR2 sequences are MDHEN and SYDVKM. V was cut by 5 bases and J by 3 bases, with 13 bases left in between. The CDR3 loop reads CASSPMGEDYGYTF. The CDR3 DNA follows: TGTGCCAGCAGTCCGATGGGGGAGGACTATGGCTACACCTTC.

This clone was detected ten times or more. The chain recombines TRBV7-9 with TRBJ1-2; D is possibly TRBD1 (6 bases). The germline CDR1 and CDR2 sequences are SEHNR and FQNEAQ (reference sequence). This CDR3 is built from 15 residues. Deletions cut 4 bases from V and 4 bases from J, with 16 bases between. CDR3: CASSSRDIPFYGYTF. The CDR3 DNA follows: TGTGCCAGCAGCTCCCGGGACATACCCTTCTATGGCTACACCTTC.

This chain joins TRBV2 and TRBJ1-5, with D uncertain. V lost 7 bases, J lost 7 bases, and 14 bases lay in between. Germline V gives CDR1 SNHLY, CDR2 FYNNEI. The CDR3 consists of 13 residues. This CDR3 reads CASKEWGVQPQHF. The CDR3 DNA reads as TGTGCCAGCAAAGAATGGGGAGTGCAGCCCCAGCATTTT.

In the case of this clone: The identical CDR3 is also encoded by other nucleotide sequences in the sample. CDR3: CASSLLGVAGNTIYF. The CDR3, as DNA: TGTGCCAGCAGCCTCCTCGGAGTAGCTGGAAACACCATATATTTT. The chain is built from TRBV7-9 and TRBJ1-3; D is unclear. The CDR3 totals 15 residues. The germline V gene has CDR1 SEHNR and CDR2 FQNEAQ (reference sequence). Trimming left V 5 bases short and J 2 bases short, with 13 bases between.